This TCR beta chain was recorded in a study of T cell changes during pregnancy in multiple sclerosis. Per the germline V gene, CDR1 is MDHEN and CDR2 is SYDVKM. V gave up 5 bases and J gave up 2 bases, with 25 bases separating them. The CDR3 is 19 amino acids. Clones were read by immunoSEQ multiplex PCR, and TCRdb kept only the in-frame ones, dropping some. Among under 80,000 clones listed, roughly 89% were seen once. Here the sequenced sample was peripheral blood, taken after pregnancy. This clonotype originated in a female donor in good health, enrolled as a control in a pregnancy study. The V and J genes are TRBV28 and TRBJ1-5, with a possible D match to TRBD1 (6 bases). CDR3 nucleotide sequence: TGTGCCAGCAGTACCAAAGGACAGCTCTTCATAGGGGGCAATCAGCCCCAGCATTTT. Translated, it gives CASSTKGQLFIGGNQPQHF.